This T cell receptor beta chain was recovered during a study of T cell changes during pregnancy in multiple sclerosis. Libraries were prepared by immunoSEQ multiplex PCR; TCRdb keeps only in-frame clonotypes and omits some of them. The repertoire holds around 56,000 clones, with around 90% as singletons. The germline CDR1 and CDR2 sequences are SGHTA and FQGNSA. V was pared by 1 base and J by 10 bases, with 13 bases between. The CDR3 totals 14 residues. Material: CD4+ T cells from peripheral blood mononuclear cells, obtained in the first trimester of pregnancy. The gene calls are TRBV7-2 and TRBJ2-2; D unclear. This receptor was identified in a female donor with multiple sclerosis, enrolled in a pregnancy study. CDR3 DNA sequence: TGTGCCAGCAGCTTAGGAGATGCCGCCCAGGAGCTGTTTTTT. Its protein product is CASSLGDAAQELFF.